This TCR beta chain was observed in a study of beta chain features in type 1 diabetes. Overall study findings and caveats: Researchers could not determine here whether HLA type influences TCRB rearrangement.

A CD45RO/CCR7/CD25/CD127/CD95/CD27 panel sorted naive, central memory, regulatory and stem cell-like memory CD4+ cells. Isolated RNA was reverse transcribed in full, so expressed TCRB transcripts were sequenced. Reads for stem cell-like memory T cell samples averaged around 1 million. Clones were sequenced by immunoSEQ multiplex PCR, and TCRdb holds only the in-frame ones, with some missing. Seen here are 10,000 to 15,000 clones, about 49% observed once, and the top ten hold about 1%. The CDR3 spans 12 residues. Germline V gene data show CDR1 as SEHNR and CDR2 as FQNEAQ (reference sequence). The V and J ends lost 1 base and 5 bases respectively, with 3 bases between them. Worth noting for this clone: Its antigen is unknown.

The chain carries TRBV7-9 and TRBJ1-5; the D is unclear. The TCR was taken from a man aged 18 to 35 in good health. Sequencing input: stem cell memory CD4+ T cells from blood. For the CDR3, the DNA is TGTGCCAGCAGCTTAGGAGATCAGCCCCAGCATTTT. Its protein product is CASSLGDQPQHF.